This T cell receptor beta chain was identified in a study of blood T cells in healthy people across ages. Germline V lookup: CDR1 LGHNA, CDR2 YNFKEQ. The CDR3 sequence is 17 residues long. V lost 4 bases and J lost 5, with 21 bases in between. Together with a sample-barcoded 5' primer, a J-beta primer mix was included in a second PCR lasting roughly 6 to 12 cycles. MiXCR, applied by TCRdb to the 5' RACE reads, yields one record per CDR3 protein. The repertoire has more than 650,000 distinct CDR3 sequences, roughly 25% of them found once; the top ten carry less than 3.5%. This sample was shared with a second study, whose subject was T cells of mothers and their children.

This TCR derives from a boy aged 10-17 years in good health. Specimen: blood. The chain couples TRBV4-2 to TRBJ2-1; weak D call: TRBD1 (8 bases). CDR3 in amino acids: CASSLQGAQGLNNEQFF. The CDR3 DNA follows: TGTGCCAGCAGCCTCCAGGGGGCGCAGGGACTAAACAATGAGCAGTTCTTC.